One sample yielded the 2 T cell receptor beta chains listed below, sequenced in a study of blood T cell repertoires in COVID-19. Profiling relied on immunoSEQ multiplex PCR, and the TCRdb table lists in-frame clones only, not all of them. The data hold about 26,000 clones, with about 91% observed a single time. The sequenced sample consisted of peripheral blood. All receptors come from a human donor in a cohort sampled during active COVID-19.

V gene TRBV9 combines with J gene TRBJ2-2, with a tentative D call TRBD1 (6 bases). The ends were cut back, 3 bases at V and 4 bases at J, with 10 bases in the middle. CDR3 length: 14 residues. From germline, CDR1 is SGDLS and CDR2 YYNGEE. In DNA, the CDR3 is TGTGCCAGCAGCGAGGGACATTCCACCGGGGAGCTGTTTTTT. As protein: CASSEGHSTGELFF.

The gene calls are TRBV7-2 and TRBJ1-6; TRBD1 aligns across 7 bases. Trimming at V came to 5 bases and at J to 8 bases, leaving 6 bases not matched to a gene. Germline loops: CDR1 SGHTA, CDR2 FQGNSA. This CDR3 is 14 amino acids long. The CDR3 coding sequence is TGTGCCAGCAGCCCCAGGGGGAGCGATTCACCCCTCCACTTT. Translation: CASSPRGSDSPLHF.